This TCR beta chain was obtained from a study of post-analysis software for immune sequencing data. Study-wide context: Included courses were relapsing-remitting and secondary progressive multiple sclerosis; progressive-relapsing multiple sclerosis was also included. Findings and caveats of the study: Among a handful of TRBV segments more frequent in patients than controls were TRBV5-6, TRBV5-1 and TRBV20-1. Significantly lower normalized Chao1 diversity was seen in multiple sclerosis patients than in controls.

Researchers reported that TCR beta cDNA libraries carried unique molecular identifiers. TCRdb re-called the PCR reads with MiXCR, one entry per CDR3 protein. Found here are 820,000 or so distinct CDR3 sequences, approximately 53% of them singletons; the top ten hold 4.6%. This clonotype appeared once. Its antigen is undetermined. J gave up 6 bases and V 7 bases, and 13 bases lay outside the gene matches. CDR1 and CDR2 (germline): SGHRS, YFSETQ. The CDR3 length is 14 residues. The TCR was taken from a girl between 5 and 17 years old with multiple sclerosis. Material: blood. The chain couples TRBV5-1 to TRBJ2-7; 7 bases are a match to TRBD2. CDR3 region: CASREVASGGEQYF. In DNA form, the CDR3 reads TGCGCCAGCCGCGAGGTAGCTAGCGGAGGCGAGCAGTACTTC.